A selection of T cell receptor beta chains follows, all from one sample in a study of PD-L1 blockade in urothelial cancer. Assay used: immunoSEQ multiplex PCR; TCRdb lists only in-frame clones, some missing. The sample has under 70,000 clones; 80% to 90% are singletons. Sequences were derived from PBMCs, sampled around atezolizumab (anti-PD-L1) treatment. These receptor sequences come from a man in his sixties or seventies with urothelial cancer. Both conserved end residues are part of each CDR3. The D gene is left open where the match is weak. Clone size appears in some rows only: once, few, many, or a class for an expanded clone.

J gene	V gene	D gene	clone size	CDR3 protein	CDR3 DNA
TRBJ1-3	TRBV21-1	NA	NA	CASSYARRCPGNTIYF	TGTGCCAGCAGCTACGCAAGGCGGTGCCCTGGAAACACCATATATTTT
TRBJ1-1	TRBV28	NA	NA	CASFPRGTPTSTEAFF	TGTGCCAGCTTCCCCCGGGGGACCCCAACGTCCACTGAAGCTTTCTTT
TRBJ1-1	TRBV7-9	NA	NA	CASASVTGEAFF	TGTGCCAGCGCTAGTGTCACAGGGGAAGCTTTCTTT
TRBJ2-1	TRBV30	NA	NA	CAWNSQYNEQFF	TGTGCCTGGAATAGCCAGTACAATGAGCAGTTCTTC
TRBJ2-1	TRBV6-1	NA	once	CASSESLDNSYNEQFF	TGTGCCAGCAGTGAATCCCTCGACAACTCCTACAATGAGCAGTTCTTC
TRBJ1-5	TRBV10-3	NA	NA	CAISALGGNQPQHF	TGTGCCATCAGTGCCCTGGGGGGTAATCAGCCCCAGCATTTT
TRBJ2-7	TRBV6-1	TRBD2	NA	CASSEAGGSWYEQYF	TGTGCCAGCAGTGAAGCTGGCGGGAGCTGGTACGAGCAGTACTTC
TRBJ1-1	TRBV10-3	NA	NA	CAISKDYTEAFF	TGTGCCATCAGTAAAGACTACACTGAAGCTTTCTTT
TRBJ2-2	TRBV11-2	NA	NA	CASGQGPNTGELFF	TGTGCCAGCGGCCAGGGGCCGAACACCGGGGAGCTGTTTTTT
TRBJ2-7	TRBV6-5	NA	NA	CASSTAALEAYEQYF	TGTGCCAGCAGTACAGCGGCCTTAGAGGCCTACGAGCAGTACTTC
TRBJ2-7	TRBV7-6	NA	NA	CASSLALTGTEQYF	TGTGCCAGCAGCTTAGCGCTAACAGGGACCGAGCAGTACTTC
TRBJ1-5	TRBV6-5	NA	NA	CASSRDKNQPQHF	TGTGCCAGCAGTCGCGACAAGAATCAGCCCCAGCATTTT
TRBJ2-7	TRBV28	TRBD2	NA	CASDGGLAGELYEQYF	TGTGCCAGCGACGGCGGACTAGCGGGAGAACTCTACGAGCAGTACTTC
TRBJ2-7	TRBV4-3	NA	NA	CASSHGIRDEQYF	TGCGCCAGCAGCCATGGGATCAGGGACGAGCAGTACTTC
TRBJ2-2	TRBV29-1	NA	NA	CSATGWDTGELFF	TGCAGCGCAACAGGCTGGGACACCGGGGAGCTGTTTTTT
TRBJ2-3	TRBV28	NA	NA	CASSGASTDTQYF	TGTGCCAGCAGTGGGGCTAGCACAGATACGCAGTATTTT
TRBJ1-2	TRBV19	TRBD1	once	CASSIDSTGMDGYGYTF	TGTGCCAGTAGTATAGATTCGACAGGGATGGACGGCTATGGCTACACCTTC
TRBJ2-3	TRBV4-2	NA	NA	CASSQATPSTDTQYF	TGTGCCAGCAGCCAAGCTACCCCTAGCACAGATACGCAGTATTTT
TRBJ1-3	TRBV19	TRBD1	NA	CASSRQGFGNTIYF	TGTGCCAGTAGTAGACAGGGGTTCGGAAACACCATATATTTT
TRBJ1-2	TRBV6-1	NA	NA	CASSELGSYGYTF	TGTGCCAGCAGTGAACTGGGCAGCTATGGCTACACCTTC